The T cell receptor (beta chain) described here comes from a study of T cell clones after liver transplantation. Study-wide background: Immunosuppression withdrawal was tried within 2 years after liver transplantation in this trial. Study-level findings and limits: Small, mixed patient groups and varying post-transplant times limit these conclusions. Low donor cell numbers restricted donor-reactive repertoire measurement in a couple of subjects.

Assay used: immunoSEQ multiplex PCR; TCRdb lists only in-frame clones, some missing. Among around 76,000 clones, over 70% were seen once, and the ten largest hold about 0.79%. Unstimulated PBMCs were sorted into CD3+CD4+ and CD3+CD8+ populations. Germline V CDR1 and CDR2: MNHNS, SASEGT. This CDR3 region has 15 residues. Trimming removed 6 bases from V and 2 bases from J, with 14 bases in between. A word on this clone: No antigen is known for it.

The chain combines TRBV6-1 with TRBJ2-1, with D possibly TRBD1 on 5 matching bases. The sequence was obtained from a human patient who received a liver transplant. Some T cells may be provided by the graft donor. This material consisted of CD4+ T cells from blood, taken 12 months after liver transplant. The CDR3 region is CASRTLIQAYNEQFF. CDR3 DNA sequence: TGTGCCAGCAGGACTTTAATACAGGCCTACAATGAGCAGTTCTTC.